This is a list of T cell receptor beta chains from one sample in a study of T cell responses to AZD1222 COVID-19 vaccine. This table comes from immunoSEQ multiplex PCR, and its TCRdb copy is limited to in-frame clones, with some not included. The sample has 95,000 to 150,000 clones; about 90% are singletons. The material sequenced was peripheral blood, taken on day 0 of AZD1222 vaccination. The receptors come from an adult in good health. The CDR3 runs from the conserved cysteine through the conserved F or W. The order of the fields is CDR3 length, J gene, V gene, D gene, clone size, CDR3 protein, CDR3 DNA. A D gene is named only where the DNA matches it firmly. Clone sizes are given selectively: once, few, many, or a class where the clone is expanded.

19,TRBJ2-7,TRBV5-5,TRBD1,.,CASSLAPSRTGGSPGEQYF,TGTGCCAGCAGCTTGGCACCCTCGAGGACAGGGGGAAGTCCAGGCGAGCAGTACTTC
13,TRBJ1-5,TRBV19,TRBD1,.,CASSGQGDQPQHF,TGTGCCAGTAGTGGACAGGGGGATCAGCCCCAGCATTTT
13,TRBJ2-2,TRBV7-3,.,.,CASSLRPTGELFF,TGTGCCAGCAGCTTAAGACCCACCGGGGAGCTGTTTTTT
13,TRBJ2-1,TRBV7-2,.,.,CASSLFHENEQFF,TGTGCCAGCAGCTTATTCCACGAAAATGAGCAGTTCTTC
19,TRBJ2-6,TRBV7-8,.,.,CASSLGAWGAGSGANVLTF,TGTGCCAGCAGCTTAGGGGCGTGGGGGGCCGGCTCTGGGGCCAACGTCCTGACTTTC
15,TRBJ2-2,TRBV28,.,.,CASSFLFRGDKELFF,TGTGCCAGCAGTTTTCTTTTCCGGGGTGATAAGGAGCTGTTTTTT
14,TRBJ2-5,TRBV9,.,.,CASSVDLRKETQYF,TGTGCCAGCAGCGTAGATCTTAGGAAAGAGACCCAGTACTTC
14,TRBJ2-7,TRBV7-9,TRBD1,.,CASSSGQGRYEQYF,TGTGCCAGCAGCTCGGGACAGGGGAGATACGAGCAGTACTTC
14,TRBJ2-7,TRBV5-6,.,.,CASSRAVGYYEQYF,TGTGCCAGCAGCCGTGCCGTCGGGTACTACGAGCAGTACTTC
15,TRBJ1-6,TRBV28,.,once,CASSGQLTYNSPLHF,TGTGCCAGCAGTGGACAGTTAACCTATAATTCACCCCTCCACTTT
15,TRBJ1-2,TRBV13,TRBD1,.,CASTYLGTGGVGYTF,TGTGCCAGCACCTACCTAGGGACAGGGGGCGTAGGCTACACCTTC
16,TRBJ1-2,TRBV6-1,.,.,CASSEASGTEGYGYTF,TGTGCCAGCAGTGAAGCGTCCGGGACGGAAGGTTATGGCTACACCTTC
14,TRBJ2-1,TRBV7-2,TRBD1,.,CASSPRTGGNEQFF,TGTGCCAGCAGCCCGAGGACAGGGGGCAATGAGCAGTTCTTC
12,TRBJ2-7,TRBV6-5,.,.,CASSSRIDEQYF,TGTGCCAGCAGTAGTCGAATCGACGAGCAGTACTTC
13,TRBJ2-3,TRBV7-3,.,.,CASTKPGTDTQYF,TGTGCCAGCACCAAACCGGGGACAGATACGCAGTATTTT
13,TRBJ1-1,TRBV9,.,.,CASSPDSRLGAFF,TGTGCCAGCAGCCCTGACAGTCGCCTTGGAGCTTTCTTT
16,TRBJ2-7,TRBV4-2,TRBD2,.,CASSQEEGTSGYEQYF,TGTGCCAGCAGCCAAGAGGAGGGAACTAGCGGTTACGAGCAGTACTTC
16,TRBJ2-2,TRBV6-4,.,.,CASSSGGQPNTGELFF,TGTGCCAGCAGTTCTGGAGGACAACCGAACACCGGGGAGCTGTTTTTT
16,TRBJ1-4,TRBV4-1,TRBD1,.,CASSQAPRGRAEKLFF,TGCGCCAGCAGCCAAGCCCCCAGGGGGCGTGCTGAAAAACTGTTTTTT
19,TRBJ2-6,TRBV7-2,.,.,CASSPQGSSLRSGANVLTF,TGTGCCAGCAGCCCCCAGGGCAGCAGCCTCCGCTCTGGGGCCAACGTCCTGACTTTC
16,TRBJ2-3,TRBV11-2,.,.,CASSLYAGLGTDTQYF,TGTGCCAGCAGCCTCTATGCGGGCTTGGGGACAGATACGCAGTATTTT
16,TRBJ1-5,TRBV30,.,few,CAWSPAGRSLDQPQHF,TGTGCCTGGAGTCCAGCAGGGCGAAGTCTCGATCAGCCCCAGCATTTT
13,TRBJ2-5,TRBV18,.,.,CASSRSRGETQYF,TGTGCCAGCTCACGGTCCAGGGGAGAGACCCAGTACTTC
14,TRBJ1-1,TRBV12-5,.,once,CASGPPLAAGLAFF,TGTGCTAGTGGTCCCCCTTTAGCGGCAGGGTTAGCTTTCTTT
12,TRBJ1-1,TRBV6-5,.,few,CASSYSVSEAFF,TGTGCCAGCAGTTACTCGGTGAGTGAAGCTTTCTTT
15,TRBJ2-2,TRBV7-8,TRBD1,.,CASSQDRGRAGELFF,TGTGCCAGCAGCCAAGACAGGGGGCGGGCTGGGGAGCTGTTTTTT
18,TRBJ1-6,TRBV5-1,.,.,CASSLAPPMQAADSPLHF,TGCGCCAGCAGCTTGGCTCCCCCCATGCAGGCGGCGGATTCACCCCTCCACTTT
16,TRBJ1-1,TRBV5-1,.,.,CASSYNPVEGVTEAFF,TGCGCCAGCAGCTATAATCCCGTGGAGGGAGTCACTGAAGCTTTCTTT
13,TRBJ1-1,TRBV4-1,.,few,CASSQMKNTEAFF,TGCGCCAGCAGCCAAATGAAGAACACTGAAGCTTTCTTT
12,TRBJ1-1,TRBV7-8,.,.,CASSWDRVEAFF,TGTGCCAGCAGCTGGGATAGGGTTGAAGCTTTCTTT
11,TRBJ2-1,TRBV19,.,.,CASRGHREQFF,TGTGCCAGTAGGGGACACCGTGAGCAGTTCTTC
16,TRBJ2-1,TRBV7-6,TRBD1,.,CASSSRTVRGLDEQFF,TGTGCCAGCAGCTCCAGAACGGTCAGGGGGCTGGATGAGCAGTTCTTC
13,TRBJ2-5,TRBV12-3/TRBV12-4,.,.,CASSLEGRETQYF,TGTGCCAGCAGTTTAGAGGGACGGGAGACCCAGTACTTC
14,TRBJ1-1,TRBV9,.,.,CASSVAPGDTEAFF,TGTGCCAGCAGCGTAGCACCCGGGGACACTGAAGCTTTCTTT
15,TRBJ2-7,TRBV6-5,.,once,CASSYARGLGYEQYF,TGTGCCAGCAGTTACGCCAGGGGTTTGGGCTACGAGCAGTACTTC